Following are 21 T cell receptor beta chains from one sample sequenced in a study of blood T cell repertoires in COVID-19. Measured with immunoSEQ multiplex PCR; TCRdb has only the in-frame clones, and not every one. The sample includes approximately 53,000 clones, 90% of them seen just once. The specimen sequenced was peripheral blood. These receptors were obtained from a woman aged 80 or over with acute or convalescent COVID-19.

V is TRBV6-6 and J is TRBJ2-7; 7 bases are a match to TRBD2. The germline CDR1 and CDR2 sequences are MNHNY and SVGAGI (reference sequence). Trimming took 5 bases from V and 1 from J; bases not matched to a gene: 8. The CDR3 has 15 residues. The CDR3: CASSPGLGPSYEQYF. In nucleotides, the CDR3 is TGTGCCAGCAGTCCTGGACTAGGCCCTTCCTACGAGCAGTACTTC.

V usage is TRBV18 and J usage is TRBJ1-2; 8 nucleotides match TRBD1. This CDR3 region has 16 residues. The V gene's germline CDR1 is KGHSH and CDR2 LQKENI. J lost 6 bases, V lost 3 bases, and 12 bases had no gene match. The CDR3 DNA is TGTGCCAGCTCACCTGTACGGACAGGGCGTCTGGATGGCTACACCTTC. This encodes CASSPVRTGRLDGYTF.

This chain links TRBV30 with TRBJ1-3; possibly TRBD1 for D (5 bases). Deletions cut 2 bases from V and 3 bases from J, with 14 bases between. CDR1 is GTSNPN, CDR2 SVGIG, per germline (reference sequence). The CDR3 extends over 15 amino acids. The CDR3 DNA is TGTGCCTGGAGTTTCCGACAGTCAGTTGGAAACACCATATATTTT. Translation gives CAWSFRQSVGNTIYF.

The chain uses TRBV5-1 and TRBJ2-3, with D tentatively TRBD2 (5 bases). Trimming left V 1 base short and J 0 bases short, with 9 bases between. Germline CDR1 SGHRS, CDR2 YFSETQ. The CDR3 consists of 15 residues. The CDR3 coding sequence is TGCGCCAGCAGCTTGATTGCGGGTAGCACAGATACGCAGTATTTT. Translated: CASSLIAGSTDTQYF.

This clone has just a few counts. An end of the junction does not agree with germline; a read error may underlie this. This chain joins TRBV11-2 and TRBJ1-1, with D uncertain. There are 13 residues in the CDR3. CDR1 and CDR2 from the germline V gene are SGHAT and FQNNGV. For the CDR3, the DNA is TGTGCCAGCAGTTTAGGGCTGAACACTGAAGCTTTCTTT. It encodes CASSLGLNTEAFF. Full variable domain (outside the CDR3, taken from reference TRBV11-2 and TRBJ1-1): EAGVAQSPRYKIIEKRQSVAFWCNPISGHATLYWYQQILGQGPKLLIQFQNNGVVDDSQLPKDRFSAERLKGVDSTLKIQPAKLEDSAVYLCASSLGLNTEAFFGQGTRLTVV.

In nucleotides, the CDR3 is TGTGCCTGGAGTACTCAGGGGAGTTTTTTTGGCTACACCTTC. This codes for CAWSTQGSFFGYTF. The chain employs TRBV30 and TRBJ1-2, with D tentatively TRBD1 (6 bases). The length of the CDR3 is 14 residues. Germline-derived CDR1 and CDR2 are GTSNPN and SVGIG (reference sequence). V gave up 2 bases and J gave up 7 bases, with 17 bases separating them.

The V gene is TRBV5-1, the J gene TRBJ2-5; a possible D gene is TRBD2 (6 bases). Trimming pared 4 bases from V and 3 bases from J, leaving 19 bases between. Germline CDR1 and CDR2: SGHRS and YFSETQ. The CDR3 runs 16 residues. As DNA, the CDR3 is TGCGCCAGCAGCCCGGTTGCGGGCTGGAGGGAAGAGACCCAGTACTTC. Amino acid sequence: CASSPVAGWREETQYF.

This clone turned up a few times. The chain couples TRBV10-1 to TRBJ2-7, with TRBD2 matching 14 bases. This CDR3 region has 21 residues. Germline-derived CDR1 and CDR2 are WNHNN and SYGVQD (reference sequence). Trimming cost V 5 bases and J 3 bases; bases outside gene matches: 21. The CDR3 loop is CASSPIYNVGLAGAGVYEQYF. The CDR3 DNA reads TGCGCCAGCAGTCCTATATACAACGTGGGACTAGCGGGAGCGGGGGTCTACGAGCAGTACTTC.

The chain recombines TRBV5-1 with TRBJ2-7, with D perhaps TRBD1 (6 bases). The germline CDR1 and CDR2 sequences are SGHRS and YFSETQ. The CDR3 is 15 amino acids. Trimming left V 0 bases short and J 4 bases short, with 14 bases between. DNA of the CDR3: TGCGCCAGCAGCTTGGAATACAGGGCCCCATACGAGCAGTACTTC. The encoded protein is CASSLEYRAPYEQYF.

The chain joins TRBV4-3 to TRBJ2-5, with a possible D match to TRBD2 (6 bases). The DNA end is a closer match to TRBJ2-7, so the J assignment may be wrong. Germline CDR1 is LGHNA and CDR2 is YSLEER. This CDR3 has 15 residues. CDR3 amino acids: CASSQDGSGTYEQYF. CDR3 in DNA: TGCGCCAGCAGCCAAGACGGTAGCGGCACTTACGAGCAGTACTTC.

The chain combines TRBV6-5 with TRBJ2-3, with D perhaps TRBD1 (5 bases). Germline V gene sequence: CDR1 MNHEY, CDR2 SVGAGI. Trimming cost V 4 bases and J 6 bases, with 20 bases left between them. This CDR3 has 16 residues. The DNA for the CDR3 is TGTGCCAGCAGTTCCTGGGGCGACGACTTCGCGGATACGCAGTATTTT. Translated, it gives CASSSWGDDFADTQYF.

The V gene is TRBV24-1, the J gene TRBJ1-1; 7 bases are a match to TRBD1. V dropped 5 bases and J dropped 5; count of bases not matched to a gene: 7. Germline CDR1 and CDR2: KGHDR and SFDVKD. This CDR3 has 14 residues. The CDR3 nucleotides read TGTGCCACCAGTGGAGGGGGCTGGGGTACTGAAGCTTTCTTT. Protein sequence: CATSGGGWGTEAFF.

This rearrangement joins TRBV6-5 to TRBJ1-1, with D unclear. V was clipped by 6 bases and J by 1 base, with 15 bases between them. Germline CDR1 and CDR2: MNHEY and SVGAGI. This CDR3 has 15 amino acids. The chain's CDR3 is CASSPLGGPNTEAFF. The CDR3 region has the DNA TGTGCCAGCAGCCCCTTGGGAGGCCCGAACACTGAAGCTTTCTTT.

The genes are TRBV10-2 and TRBJ1-6, with 10 bases identical to TRBD1. Germline-derived CDR1 and CDR2 are WSHSY and SAAADI. The CDR3 is made up of 15 amino acids. The ends lost 4 bases at V and 10 bases at J; junction bases unmatched: 7. The CDR3 nucleotides are TGCGCCAGCAGTGGAACCGGGACAGGGGAATCACCCCTCCACTTT. The encoded protein is CASSGTGTGESPLHF.

This rearrangement joins TRBV6-6 to TRBJ1-2; the match to TRBD1 covers 9 bases. V was pared by 4 bases and J by 5 bases, with 5 bases of the junction left unmatched. CDR1 and CDR2 from the germline V gene are MNHNY and SVGAGI (reference sequence). This CDR3 comprises 14 residues. CDR3 nucleotides: TGTGCCAGCAGTTCCGGACAGGGGATTTATGGCTACACCTTC. Translation gives CASSSGQGIYGYTF.

This chain links TRBV5-1 with TRBJ2-3; the D gene is possibly TRBD2 (6 bases). CDR3 length: 17 amino acids. Germline CDR1 and CDR2: SGHRS and YFSETQ. V was pared by 4 bases and J by 5 bases, with 23 bases between. The CDR3 sequence: CASSPAGPSRTRDTQYF. As DNA, the CDR3 is TGCGCCAGCAGCCCGGCGGGACCCTCGAGGACCAGAGATACGCAGTATTTT.

This clone was counted once. The gene calls are TRBV7-2 and TRBJ2-2; the match to TRBD2 covers 7 bases. Germline loops: CDR1 SGHTA, CDR2 FQGNSA. V gave up 0 bases and J gave up 0 bases; unmatched junction bases: 7. This CDR3 region has 18 residues. CDR3 loop: CASSLAGGPRPNTGELFF. The CDR3 region has the DNA TGTGCCAGCAGCTTAGCGGGAGGGCCCCGACCGAACACCGGGGAGCTGTTTTTT.

CDR3 loop: CASSQDQGGSERTQYF. The CDR3 region has the DNA TGCGCCAGCAGCCAAGATCAAGGAGGATCCGAGAGGACCCAGTACTTC. The chain links TRBV4-1 to TRBJ2-5, with a possible D match to TRBD2 (5 bases). The CDR3 runs to 16 residues. Germline V gene lookup returns CDR1 MGHRA and CDR2 YSYEKL. Trimming took 0 bases from V and 7 from J, leaving 18 bases between them.

The chain carries TRBV24-1 and TRBJ1-4; perhaps TRBD1 as D (6 bases). The CDR3 is 16 amino acids. Germline CDR1 and CDR2: KGHDR and SFDVKD. Trimming pared 4 bases from V and 6 bases from J, leaving 17 bases between. The CDR3 DNA reads as TGTGCCACCAGTGACGCCAGTGCGGGGGCCGATGAAAAACTGTTTTTT. Translation: CATSDASAGADEKLFF.

The chain carries TRBV5-4 and TRBJ1-1; D is unclear. CDR3 size: 16 residues. Germline loops: CDR1 SGHNT, CDR2 YYREEE (reference sequence). The V end was cut by 5 bases, the J end by 5 bases, with 22 bases between. CDR3 residues: CASRIDPFSMETEAFF. The CDR3 nucleotides read TGTGCCAGCAGGATTGACCCCTTCTCGATGGAGACTGAAGCTTTCTTT.

The chain recombines TRBV3-1 (or the pseudogene TRBV3-2) with TRBJ2-2; TRBD2 matches 7 bases. The V and J ends lost 2 bases and 5 bases, in that order; junction bases with no gene match: 2. Germline V lookup: CDR1 LGHDT, CDR2 YNNKEL (reference sequence). The CDR3 runs 14 residues. The CDR3 protein is CASSQQRETGELFF. In DNA, the CDR3 is TGTGCCAGCAGCCAACAGCGGGAAACCGGGGAGCTGTTTTTT.